The text below deals with one T cell receptor beta chain. Its target antigen remains unknown. Base qualities are not at hand, and no much larger clone is one base apart. CDR1 SGHTA and CDR2 FQGNSA were looked up in the germline V gene. V was cut back by 8 bases and J by 5 bases, leaving a gap of 22 bases between them. The CDR3 runs 15 amino acids, cysteine and phenylalanine included. Kept here is only the CDR3 DNA, which spans 45 bases and is read in frame from base 1. Donors were healthy HIV-negative adults with no recently reported acute infections or vaccinations. Every donor was a Caucasian adult residing in Nashville, Tennessee, USA. CD4+ T cells were enriched by magnetic negative selection, after which naive cells were positively selected on CD45RA and the negative fraction was taken as the memory subset. Blood was obtained by leukapheresis, after which PBMCs were separated by Ficoll-Histopaque density gradient centrifugation and cryopreserved in liquid nitrogen vapor phase. Analytical flow cytometry was used to check the purity and quantity of every magnetically sorted T cell population. From each sorted fraction, genomic DNA was isolated and quantified by UV absorbance on a Nanodrop 2000c.

This entry belongs to a study of shared clonotypes between healthy human individuals (dated by TCRdb to 2018 to 2021). Regarding the complete study: Three men and a couple of women, aged 18 to 49 years, made up the cohort. Per donor, leukapheresis produced somewhere between about 0.94 and 9.5 billion PBMCs. The study deeply sequenced blood TCR repertoires of five healthy adults to estimate repertoire size and the extent of clonotype sharing between individuals. Libraries were prepared and TCR repertoires were sequenced by different laboratories using diverse techniques, in order to increase sequencing depth and limit assay-specific biases. For each donor, three plates each were used for CD4 naive and CD4 memory, two plates were used for CD8 naive, and one plate was used for CD8 memory.

TCR CDR3 regions were amplified from genomic DNA by multiplex PCR using the deep immunoSEQ assay. Genomic DNA extracted from each cell subset was distributed evenly over all wells of several immunoSEQ 96-well plates, and each plate served as one replicate. For sorted subsets, about 200 ng genomic DNA, equal to 30,000 to 35,000 T cell genomes, was loaded into each replicate PCR. Purified libraries were quantified with a Qubit 3.0 fluorometer, sized on a Bioanalyzer 2100, and re-quantified with the KAPA Library Quantification kit. Every immunoSEQ 96-well plate was sequenced on a separate single-read 150-cycle Illumina NextSeq 550 flow cell. Per the source publication's procedure: Because only junctional sequences without quality scores were contained in the immunoSEQ output, filtering matching that applied to full-length reads could not be performed. Sequences were annotated with PyIR, a Python wrapper for IgBLAST v1.9, using IMGT germline references to assign V/J genes and CDR3. Reads were removed for weak V/J assignments (E-value above 1e-6), missing CDR3, stop codons, out-of-frame junctions, or ambiguous translated residues. V3J clonotypes were defined by identical inferred V gene, J gene, and CDR3 amino acid sequence. To compute the percentage overlap between repertoires, the number of shared unique clonotypes was divided by the size of the smaller repertoire. Three approaches were used to assess repertoire richness: RTK rarefaction, the Chao1 estimator, and Recon v2.1 estimates of unobserved clonotypes. Generation probabilities for all TCRbeta clonotypes obtained by the gDNA method from a handful of donors were computed using OLGA. TCRdb carries this immuneACCESS record with in-frame sequences only. Its versions omit some clonotypes, under half of them owing to an unresolved V gene in the studies checked, with the rest unexplained. Clone size and the V and J calls come from that table; the DNA yielded D and trimming. This sample comprises 2.5 million or so clones, roughly 92% of them detected only once. The top ten constitute 0.13% to 0.15% of the sample.

The paper as a whole reports these results and caveats: Clonotypes shared by all four sorted-subset donors showed higher generation probabilities than non-shared clonotypes. The genetic and exposure-history diversity represented was limited by the small number of donors. Rarefaction of sorted-subset datasets indicated incomplete sequencing despite the large sequencing depth. Across a few donors, about 5.2% of naive CD4, over 3% of naive CD8, roughly 2.2% of memory CD4, and 0.3% to 0.45% of memory CD8 clonotypes were shared. Pairwise subsampling indicated that sequencing depth was expected to affect the degree of clonotype sharing among donors. Naive subsets generally had larger estimated clonotype richness than memory subsets did. Only blood was sampled, and tissue TCR repertoires likely differ from those in blood.

Recombination connected TRBV7-2 to TRBJ2-7, with the identity of the D gene unclear. The sequence was collected from a man between 18 and 35 years old in good health. Sequencing was carried out using naive CD4+ T cells sorted from blood. The cell subset or site tag for this specimen amounts to: CD45RA+ positively selected. The nucleotide sequence reads TGTGCCAGCGAGGTCAATCCGCTAATTCGACACGAGCAGTACTTC. Translated, it gives CASEVNPLIRHEQYF.